This T cell receptor beta chain was obtained from a study of identical twins. Unique molecular identifiers were present on the cDNA, and a universal primer site came from template switching. TCRdb itself ran the 5' RACE reads through MiXCR, one entry per CDR3 protein. Here the sample spans about 890,000 distinct CDR3 sequences, roughly 12% being singletons. Findings of the study overall: Within twin pairs, the out-of-frame alpha sequences they shared showed excess low generation probability.

This clonotype has more than one count but fewer than ten. Antigen unknown. Each donor was a healthy Caucasian. V trimming: 6 bases; J trimming: 0 bases; junction bases outside the gene matches: 5. CDR1 is SQVTM and CDR2 is ANQGSEA in the germline V gene. This CDR3 spans 16 amino acids. The same sample was also used in a study of yellow fever vaccine responses in identical twins.

Specimen: PBMCs. The sequence derives from a woman between 18 and 30 years old in good health. J is TRBJ2-1 and V is TRBV29-1; 13 bases are shared with TRBD2. In nucleotides, the CDR3 is TGCAGCGTCTCCGGGACTAGCGGGATCTCCTACAATGAGCAGTTCTTC. The encoded protein is CSVSGTSGISYNEQFF.